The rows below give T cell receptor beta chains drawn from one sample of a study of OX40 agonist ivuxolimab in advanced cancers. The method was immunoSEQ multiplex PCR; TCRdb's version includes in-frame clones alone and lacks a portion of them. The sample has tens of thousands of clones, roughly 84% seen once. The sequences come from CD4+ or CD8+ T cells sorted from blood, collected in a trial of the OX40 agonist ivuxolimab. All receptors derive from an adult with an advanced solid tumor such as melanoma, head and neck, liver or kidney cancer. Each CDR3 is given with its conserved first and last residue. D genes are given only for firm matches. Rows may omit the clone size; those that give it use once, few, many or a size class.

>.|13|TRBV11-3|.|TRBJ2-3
CASSLQVTDTQYF
TGTGCCAGCAGCTTACAGGTCACAGATACGCAGTATTTT
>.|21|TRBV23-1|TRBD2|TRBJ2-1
CATLYSTGTSGSRDPYNEQFF
TGCGCCACCCTCTATTCGACCGGCACTAGCGGGAGTAGGGATCCCTACAATGAGCAGTTCTTC
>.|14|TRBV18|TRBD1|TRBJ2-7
CASSPTGSTYEQYF
TGTGCCAGCTCACCGACAGGGAGTACTTACGAGCAGTACTTC
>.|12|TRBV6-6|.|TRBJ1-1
CASSTINTEAFF
TGTGCCAGCAGCACAATTAACACTGAAGCTTTCTTT
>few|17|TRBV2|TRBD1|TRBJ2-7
CASSDPLGTGASYEQYF
TGTGCCAGCAGTGACCCACTGGGGACAGGGGCCTCCTACGAGCAGTACTTC
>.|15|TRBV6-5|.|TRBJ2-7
CASSSPRTSGYEQYF
TGTGCCAGCAGTTCACCCCGGACCTCGGGTTACGAGCAGTACTTC
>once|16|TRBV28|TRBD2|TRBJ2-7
CASSREPSGRLYEQYF
TGTGCCAGCAGTCGTGAACCTAGCGGGAGACTCTACGAGCAGTACTTC
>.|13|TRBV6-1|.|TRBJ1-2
CASSPTNRAGYTF
TGTGCCAGCAGCCCCACAAACCGTGCTGGCTACACCTTC
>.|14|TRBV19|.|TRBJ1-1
CASSILGQTTEAFF
TGTGCCAGTAGTATATTGGGGCAGACCACTGAAGCTTTCTTT
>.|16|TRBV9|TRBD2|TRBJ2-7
CASSVDASGSSVEQYF
TGTGCCAGCAGCGTAGATGCTAGCGGGAGTTCTGTCGAGCAGTACTTC
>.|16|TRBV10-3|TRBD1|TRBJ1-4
CATYPGTGIREEKLFF
TGTGCCACCTACCCCGGGACAGGGATTCGCGAGGAAAAACTGTTTTTT
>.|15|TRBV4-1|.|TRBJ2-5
CASSQDDRDLQTQYF
TGCGCCAGCAGCCAAGATGACCGGGACCTTCAGACCCAGTACTTC
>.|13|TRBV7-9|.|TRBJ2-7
CASSLGGPYEQYF
TGTGCCAGCAGCTTAGGGGGTCCCTACGAGCAGTACTTC
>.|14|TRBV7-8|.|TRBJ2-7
CAVGAGTFTYEQYF
TGTGCCGTGGGGGCGGGAACTTTCACCTACGAGCAGTACTTC
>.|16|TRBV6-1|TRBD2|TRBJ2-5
CASSEQTGGAGETQYF
TGTGCCAGCAGTGAACAGACGGGAGGGGCGGGGGAGACCCAGTACTTC
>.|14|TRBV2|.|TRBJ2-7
CASSVVRGRGEQYF
TGTGCCAGCAGTGTGGTCCGGGGGCGCGGCGAGCAGTACTTC
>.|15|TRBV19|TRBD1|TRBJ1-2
CASRTPGTGLYGYTF
TGTGCCAGTAGGACCCCCGGGACAGGGCTATATGGCTACACCTTC
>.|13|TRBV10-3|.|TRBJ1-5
CATVGANGQPQHF
TGTGCCACCGTGGGGGCCAACGGGCAGCCCCAGCATTTT
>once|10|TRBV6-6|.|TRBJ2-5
CASGKETQYF
TGTGCCAGCGGAAAAGAGACCCAGTACTTC
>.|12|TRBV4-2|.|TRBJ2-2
CASSQETGELFF
TGTGCCAGCAGCCAAGAAACCGGGGAGCTGTTTTTT
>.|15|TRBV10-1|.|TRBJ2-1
CASSEDVLAGDEQFF
TGCGCCAGCAGTGAAGATGTACTAGCTGGCGATGAGCAGTTCTTC
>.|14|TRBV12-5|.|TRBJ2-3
CASGTWGLTDTQYF
TGTGCTAGTGGGACCTGGGGGTTGACAGATACGCAGTATTTT